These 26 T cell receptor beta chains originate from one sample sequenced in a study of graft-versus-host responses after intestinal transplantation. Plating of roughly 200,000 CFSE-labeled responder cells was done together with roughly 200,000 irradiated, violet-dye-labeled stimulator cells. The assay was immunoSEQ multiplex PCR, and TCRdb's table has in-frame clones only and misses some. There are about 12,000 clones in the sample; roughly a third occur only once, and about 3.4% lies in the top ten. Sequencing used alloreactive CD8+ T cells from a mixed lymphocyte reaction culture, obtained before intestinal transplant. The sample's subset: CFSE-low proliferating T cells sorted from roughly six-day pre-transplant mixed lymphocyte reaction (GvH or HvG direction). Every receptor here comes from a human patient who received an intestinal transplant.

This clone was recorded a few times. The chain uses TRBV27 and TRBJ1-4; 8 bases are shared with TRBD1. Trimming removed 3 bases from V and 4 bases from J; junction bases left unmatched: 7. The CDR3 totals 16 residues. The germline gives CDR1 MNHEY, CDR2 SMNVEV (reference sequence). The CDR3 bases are TGTGCCAGCAGTTTCTTACAGGGGGGGATTAATGAAAAACTGTTTTTT. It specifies CASSFLQGGINEKLFF.

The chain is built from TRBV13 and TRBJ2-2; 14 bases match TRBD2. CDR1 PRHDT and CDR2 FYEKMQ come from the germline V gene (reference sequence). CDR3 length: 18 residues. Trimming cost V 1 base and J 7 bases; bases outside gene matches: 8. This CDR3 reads CASSLEGLAGVLSGELFF. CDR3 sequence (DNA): TGTGCCAGCAGCTTAGAGGGACTAGCGGGAGTCTTGAGCGGGGAGCTGTTTTTT.

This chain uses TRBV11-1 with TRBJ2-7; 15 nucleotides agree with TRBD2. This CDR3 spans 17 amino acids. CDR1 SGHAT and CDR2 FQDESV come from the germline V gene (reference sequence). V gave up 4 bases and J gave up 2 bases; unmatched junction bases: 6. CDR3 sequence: CASSSKGTSGRPYEQYF. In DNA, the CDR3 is TGTGCCAGCAGCTCAAAAGGGACTAGCGGGAGGCCCTACGAGCAGTACTTC.

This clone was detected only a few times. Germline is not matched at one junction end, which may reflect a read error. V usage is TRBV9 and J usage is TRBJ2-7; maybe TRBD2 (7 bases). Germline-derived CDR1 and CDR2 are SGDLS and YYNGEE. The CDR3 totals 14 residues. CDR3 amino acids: CARSVGGRAGEQYF. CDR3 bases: TGTGCCCGCAGCGTAGGGGGGAGGGCCGGTGAGCAGTACTTC.

CDR3 region: CASSLKREGGTDTQYF. As DNA, the CDR3 is TGTGCCAGCAGCTTAAAGCGGGAGGGCGGTACAGATACGCAGTATTTT. This sequence joins TRBV13 and TRBJ2-3, with 10 positions matching TRBD2. Germline V lookup: CDR1 PRHDT, CDR2 FYEKMQ (reference sequence). The CDR3 covers 16 residues. Unmatched junction bases numbered 5, after V lost 2 bases and J lost 3 bases.

CDR3 amino acids: CASSPGLRKLFF. The CDR3 DNA reads as TGTGCCAGCTCACCAGGTCTGCGTAAGCTGTTTTTT. The V and J genes are TRBV18 and TRBJ2-2, with D hard to call. The CDR3 spans 12 residues. Trimming shortened V by 2 bases and J by 12 bases, and 10 bases separated the two germline ends. Germline V gene lookup returns CDR1 KGHSH and CDR2 LQKENI.

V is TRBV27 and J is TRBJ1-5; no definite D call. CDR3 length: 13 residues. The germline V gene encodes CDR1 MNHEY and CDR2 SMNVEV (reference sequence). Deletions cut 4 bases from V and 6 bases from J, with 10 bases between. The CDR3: CASSYSAGQPQHF. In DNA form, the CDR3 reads TGTGCCAGCAGTTACTCGGCCGGTCAGCCCCAGCATTTT.

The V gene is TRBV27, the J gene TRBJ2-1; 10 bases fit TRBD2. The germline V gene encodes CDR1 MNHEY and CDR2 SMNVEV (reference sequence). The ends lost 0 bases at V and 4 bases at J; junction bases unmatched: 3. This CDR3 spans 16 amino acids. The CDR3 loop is CASSLSPSGSYNEQFF. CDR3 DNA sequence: TGTGCCAGCAGTTTATCGCCTAGCGGGAGTTACAATGAGCAGTTCTTC.

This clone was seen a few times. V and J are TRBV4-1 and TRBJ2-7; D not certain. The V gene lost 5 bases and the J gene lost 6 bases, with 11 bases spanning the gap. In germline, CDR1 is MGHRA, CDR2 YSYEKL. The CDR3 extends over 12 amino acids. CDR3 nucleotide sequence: TGCGCCAGCAGCTCCCGACTTTCCGAGCAGTACTTC. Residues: CASSSRLSEQYF.

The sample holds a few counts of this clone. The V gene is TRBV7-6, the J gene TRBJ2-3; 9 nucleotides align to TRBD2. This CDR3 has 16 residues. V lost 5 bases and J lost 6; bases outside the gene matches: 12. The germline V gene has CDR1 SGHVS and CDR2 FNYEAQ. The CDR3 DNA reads TGTGCCAGCAGCCCCCGGGGCGGGAGGGCCTCGGATACGCAGTATTTT. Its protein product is CASSPRGGRASDTQYF. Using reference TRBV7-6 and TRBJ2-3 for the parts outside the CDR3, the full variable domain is GAGVSQSPRYKVTKRGQDVALRCDPISGHVSLYWYRQALGQGPEFLTYFNYEAQQDKSGLPNDRFSAERPEGSISTLTIQRTEQRDSAMYRCASSPRGGRASDTQYFGPGTRLTVL.

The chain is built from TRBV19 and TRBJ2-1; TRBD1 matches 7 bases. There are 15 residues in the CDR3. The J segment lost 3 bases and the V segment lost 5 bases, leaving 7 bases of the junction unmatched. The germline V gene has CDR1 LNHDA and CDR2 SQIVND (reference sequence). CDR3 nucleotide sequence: TGTGCCAGTAGTCCGGACAGGTTCGGCTACAATGAGCAGTTCTTC. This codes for CASSPDRFGYNEQFF.

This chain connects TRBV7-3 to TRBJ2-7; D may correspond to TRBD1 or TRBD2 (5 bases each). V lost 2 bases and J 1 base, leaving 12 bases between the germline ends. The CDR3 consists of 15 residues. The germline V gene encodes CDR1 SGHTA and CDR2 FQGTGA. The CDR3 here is CASSLVGGPSYEQYF. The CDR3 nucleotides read TGTGCCAGCAGCTTAGTTGGGGGACCTTCCTACGAGCAGTACTTC.

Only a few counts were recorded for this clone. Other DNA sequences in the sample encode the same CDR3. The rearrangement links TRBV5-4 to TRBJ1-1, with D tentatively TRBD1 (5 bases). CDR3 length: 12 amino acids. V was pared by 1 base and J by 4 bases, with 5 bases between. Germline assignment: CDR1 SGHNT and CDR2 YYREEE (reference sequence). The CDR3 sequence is CASSLRGTEAFF. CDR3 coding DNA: TGTGCCAGCAGCTTGAGGGGCACTGAAGCTTTCTTT.

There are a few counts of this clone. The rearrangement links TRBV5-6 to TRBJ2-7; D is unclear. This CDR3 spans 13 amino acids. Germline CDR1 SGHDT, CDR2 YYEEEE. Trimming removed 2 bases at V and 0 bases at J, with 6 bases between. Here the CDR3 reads CASSFGTSYEQYF. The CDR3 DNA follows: TGTGCCAGCAGCTTCGGCACCTCCTACGAGCAGTACTTC.

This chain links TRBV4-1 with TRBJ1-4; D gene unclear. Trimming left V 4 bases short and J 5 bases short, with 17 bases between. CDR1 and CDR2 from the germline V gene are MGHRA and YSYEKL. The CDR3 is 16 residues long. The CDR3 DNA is TGCGCCAGCAGCCTACATCCCCCAGAGAGAAATGAAAAACTGTTTTTT. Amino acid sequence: CASSLHPPERNEKLFF.

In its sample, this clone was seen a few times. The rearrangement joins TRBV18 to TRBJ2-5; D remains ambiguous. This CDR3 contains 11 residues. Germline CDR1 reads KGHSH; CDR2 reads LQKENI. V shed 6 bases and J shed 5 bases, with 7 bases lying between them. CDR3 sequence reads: CASSPRETQYF. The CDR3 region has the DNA TGTGCCAGCTCCCCCCGGGAGACCCAGTACTTC.

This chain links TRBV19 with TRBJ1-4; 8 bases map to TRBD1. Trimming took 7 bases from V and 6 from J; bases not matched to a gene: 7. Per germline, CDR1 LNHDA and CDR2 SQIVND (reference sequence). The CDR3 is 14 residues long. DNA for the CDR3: TGTGCCAGTACCACGACAGGGGAATATGAAAAACTGTTTTTT. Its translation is CASTTTGEYEKLFF.

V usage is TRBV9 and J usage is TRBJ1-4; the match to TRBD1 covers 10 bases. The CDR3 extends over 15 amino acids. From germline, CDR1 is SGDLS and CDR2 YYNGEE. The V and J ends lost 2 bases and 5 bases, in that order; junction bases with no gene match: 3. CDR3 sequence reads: CASSVRDRGNEKLFF. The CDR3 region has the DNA TGTGCCAGCAGCGTCCGGGACAGGGGCAATGAAAAACTGTTTTTT.

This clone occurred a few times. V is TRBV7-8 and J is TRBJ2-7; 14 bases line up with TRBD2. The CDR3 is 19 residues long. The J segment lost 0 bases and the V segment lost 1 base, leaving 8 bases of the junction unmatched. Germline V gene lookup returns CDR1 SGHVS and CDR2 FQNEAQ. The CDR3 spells CASSLGGTSGSRGSYEQYF. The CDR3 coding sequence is TGTGCCAGCAGCTTAGGGGGGACTAGCGGGAGTCGGGGCTCCTACGAGCAGTACTTC.

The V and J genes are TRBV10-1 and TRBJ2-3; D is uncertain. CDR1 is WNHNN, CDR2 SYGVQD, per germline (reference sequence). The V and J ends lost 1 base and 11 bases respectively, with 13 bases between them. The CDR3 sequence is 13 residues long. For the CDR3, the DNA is TGCGCCAGCAGTGAGTTTCCAGGCTCAAAGCAGTATTTT. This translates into CASSEFPGSKQYF.

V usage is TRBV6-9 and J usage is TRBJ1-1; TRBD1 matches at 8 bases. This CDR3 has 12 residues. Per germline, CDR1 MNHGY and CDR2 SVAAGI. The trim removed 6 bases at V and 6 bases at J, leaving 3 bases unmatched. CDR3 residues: CASSQGAAEAFF. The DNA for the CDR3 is TGTGCCAGCAGCCAGGGGGCAGCTGAAGCTTTCTTT.

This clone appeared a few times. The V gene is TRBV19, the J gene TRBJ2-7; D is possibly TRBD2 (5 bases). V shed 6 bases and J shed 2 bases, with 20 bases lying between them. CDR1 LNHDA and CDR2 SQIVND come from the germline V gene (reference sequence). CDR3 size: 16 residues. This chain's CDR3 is CASSPLPPAEPYEQYF. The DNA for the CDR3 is TGTGCCAGTAGCCCTCTCCCACCAGCGGAACCCTACGAGCAGTACTTC.

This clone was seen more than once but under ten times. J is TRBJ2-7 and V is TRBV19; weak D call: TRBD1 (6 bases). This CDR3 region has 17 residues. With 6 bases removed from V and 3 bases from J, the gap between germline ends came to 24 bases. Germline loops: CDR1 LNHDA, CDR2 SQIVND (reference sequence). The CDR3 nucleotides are TGTGCCAGTAGCCACGAGGACAGTCCGCCTCAACGCTACGAGCAGTACTTC. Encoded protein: CASSHEDSPPQRYEQYF.

CDR3 DNA: TGTGCCAGCAGCTTAAGGGGACTAGCGGGAGGATCCTACGAGCAGTACTTC. This gives the protein CASSLRGLAGGSYEQYF. This chain joins TRBV13 and TRBJ2-7; 15 bases map to TRBD2. This CDR3 has 17 residues. Looked up from germline, CDR1 is PRHDT and CDR2 is FYEKMQ (reference sequence). V gave up 2 bases and J gave up 1 base; unmatched junction bases: 3.

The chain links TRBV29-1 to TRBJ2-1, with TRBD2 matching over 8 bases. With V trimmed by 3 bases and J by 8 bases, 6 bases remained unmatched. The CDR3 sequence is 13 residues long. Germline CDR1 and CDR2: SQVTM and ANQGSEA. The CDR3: CSVDRTSTYEQFF. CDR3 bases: TGCAGCGTTGACCGGACTAGCACGTATGAGCAGTTCTTC.

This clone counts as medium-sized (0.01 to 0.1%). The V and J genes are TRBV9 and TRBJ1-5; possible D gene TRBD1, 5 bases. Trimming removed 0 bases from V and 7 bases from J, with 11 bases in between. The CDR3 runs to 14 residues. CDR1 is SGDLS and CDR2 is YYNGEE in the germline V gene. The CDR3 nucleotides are TGTGCCAGCAGCGTAGACCAGGGAATGCAGCCCCAGCATTTT. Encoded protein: CASSVDQGMQPQHF.